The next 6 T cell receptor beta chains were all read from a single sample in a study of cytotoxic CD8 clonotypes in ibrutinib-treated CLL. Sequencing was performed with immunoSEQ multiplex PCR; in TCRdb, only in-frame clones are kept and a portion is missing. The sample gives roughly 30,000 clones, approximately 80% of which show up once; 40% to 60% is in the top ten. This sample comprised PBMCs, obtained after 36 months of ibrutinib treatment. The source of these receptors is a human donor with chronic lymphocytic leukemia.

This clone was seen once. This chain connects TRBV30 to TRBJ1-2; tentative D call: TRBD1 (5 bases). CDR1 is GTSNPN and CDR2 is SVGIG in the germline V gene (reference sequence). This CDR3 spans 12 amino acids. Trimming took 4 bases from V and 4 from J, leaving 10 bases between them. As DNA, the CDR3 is TGTGCCTGGAAGACAGTCTTCTATGGCTACACCTTC. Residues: CAWKTVFYGYTF. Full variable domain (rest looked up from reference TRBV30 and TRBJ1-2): SQTIHQWPATLVQPVGSPLSLECTVEGTSNPNLYWYRQAAGRGLQLLFYSVGIGQISSEVPQNLSASRPQDRQFILSSKKLLLSDSGFYLCAWKTVFYGYTFGSGTRLTVV.

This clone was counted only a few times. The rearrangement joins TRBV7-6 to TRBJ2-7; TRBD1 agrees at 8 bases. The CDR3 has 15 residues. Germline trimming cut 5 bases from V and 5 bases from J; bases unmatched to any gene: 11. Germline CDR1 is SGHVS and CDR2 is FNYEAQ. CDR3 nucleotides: TGTGCCAGCAGCCTCCGGACAGGGAAGGTCAACGAGCAGTACTTC. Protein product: CASSLRTGKVNEQYF.

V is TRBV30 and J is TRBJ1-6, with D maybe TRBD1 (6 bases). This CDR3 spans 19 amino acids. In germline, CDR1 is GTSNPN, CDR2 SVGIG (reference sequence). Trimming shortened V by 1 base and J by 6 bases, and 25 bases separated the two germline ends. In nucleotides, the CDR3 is TGTGCCTGGAGTGCCAACTCTATAACAACAGGGCAGGTTAATTCACCCCTCCACTTT. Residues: CAWSANSITTGQVNSPLHF.

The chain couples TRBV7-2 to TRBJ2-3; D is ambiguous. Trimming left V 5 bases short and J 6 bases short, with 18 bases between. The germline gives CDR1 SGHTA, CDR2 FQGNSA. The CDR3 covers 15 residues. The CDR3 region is CASSPALWGADTQYF. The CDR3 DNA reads TGTGCCAGCAGCCCAGCATTGTGGGGTGCCGATACGCAGTATTTT.

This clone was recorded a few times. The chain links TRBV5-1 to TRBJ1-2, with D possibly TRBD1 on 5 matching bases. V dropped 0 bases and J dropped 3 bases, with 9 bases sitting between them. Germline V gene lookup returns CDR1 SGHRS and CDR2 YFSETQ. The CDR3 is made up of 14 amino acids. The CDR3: CASSLGDGDYGYTF. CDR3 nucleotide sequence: TGCGCCAGCAGCTTGGGGGACGGAGACTATGGCTACACCTTC.

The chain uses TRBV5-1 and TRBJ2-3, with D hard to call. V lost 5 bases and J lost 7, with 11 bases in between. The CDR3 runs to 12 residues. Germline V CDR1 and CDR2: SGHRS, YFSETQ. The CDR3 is CASRSGDNTQYF. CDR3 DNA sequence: TGCGCCAGCAGGAGTGGTGACAATACGCAGTATTTT.